This is a list of T cell receptor beta chains from one sample in a study of blood T cells in healthy people across ages. TCRdb used MiXCR to reprocess the 5' RACE reads, holding one entry per CDR3 protein. The data hold approximately 1.5 million distinct CDR3 sequences, with around 36% observed a single time. The sample consisted of blood. The receptors stem from a woman in her 30s in good health. Both conserved end residues are part of each CDR3. The D gene is left open where the match is weak. Rows may omit the clone size; those that give it use once, few, many or a size class.

clone_size d_call j_call v_call cdr3_nt cdr3_aa
NA NA TRBJ1-2 TRBV7-2 TGTGCCAGCGGGGAGGGCCAGGGGCTTTCCTATGGCTACACCTTC CASGEGQGLSYGYTF
NA NA TRBJ2-2 TRBV7-9 TGTGCCAGCACCCAAGGGGACATCAACACCGGGGAGCTGTTTTTT CASTQGDINTGELFF
NA TRBD2 TRBJ2-1 TRBV9 TGTGCCAGCAGCGTAGGTAGCGGGGGGGCGAAATACAGTGAGCAGTTCTTC CASSVGSGGAKYSEQFF
few TRBD1 TRBJ1-2 TRBV3-1 TGTGCCAGCAGCCCGACAGGGACTGATGGCTACACCTTC CASSPTGTDGYTF
few NA TRBJ2-5 TRBV7-6 TGTGCCAGCAGCTTAGGCGGCAGGGACCTCCAAGAGACCCAGTACTTC CASSLGGRDLQETQYF
few TRBD2 TRBJ2-7 TRBV7-9 TGTGCCAGCAGTCCGGGACTAGCGGGCTCTGTGCAGTACTTC CASSPGLAGSVQYF
NA NA TRBJ1-1 TRBV7-9 TGTGCCAGCAGCTTTTCAGGGCAGCCTGAAGCTTTCTTT CASSFSGQPEAFF
few TRBD2 TRBJ2-5 TRBV29-1 TGCAGCGGCTTAGCGGGGTCCCAAGAGACCCAGTACTTC CSGLAGSQETQYF
few TRBD2 TRBJ2-3 TRBV5-1 TGCGCCAGCAGCTTGGTACCTAGCGGGGGTGGCACAGATACGCAGTATTTT CASSLVPSGGGTDTQYF
few TRBD1 TRBJ2-6 TRBV2 TGTGCCTGGACAGGGGCCGGGGCCAACGTCCTGACTTTC CAWTGAGANVLTF
NA TRBD2 TRBJ2-7 TRBV9 TGTGCCAGCAGCCCCCGGGGAGCGGGAGAGAGAAACGAGCAGTACTTC CASSPRGAGERNEQYF
NA NA TRBJ2-3 TRBV21-1 TGTGCCAGCAGCAAACGGGAATCGGTATGCACAGATACGCAGTATTTT CASSKRESVCTDTQYF
NA NA TRBJ2-2 TRBV5-5 TGTGCCAGCAGCTCCGGACCGTTAAACACCGGGGAGCTGTTTTTT CASSSGPLNTGELFF
NA TRBD2 TRBJ2-1 TRBV20-1 TGCAGTGCTAGAGATCCGGCTAGCGGGGGCCTATACTACAATGAGCAGTTCTTC CSARDPASGGLYYNEQFF
few NA TRBJ1-5 TRBV28 TGTGCCAGCAGTTTATGGTGGGAACAACGGGACCAGCCCCAGCATTTT CASSLWWEQRDQPQHF
few NA TRBJ2-7 TRBV10-3 TGTGCCATCAGTGGGACTTACTCCTACGAGCAGTACTTC CAISGTYSYEQYF
NA TRBD1 TRBJ2-4 TRBV20-1 TGCAGTGCTGGTAGAAGGGGGCAAGAAAACATTCAGTACTTC CSAGRRGQENIQYF
NA NA TRBJ1-2 TRBV2 TGTGCCAGCAGTGCCCTTCCCGTCGTGGGCTACACCTTC CASSALPVVGYTF
NA TRBD1 TRBJ2-7 TRBV10-1 TGCGCCAGCAGTGAGTCGACGACAGGGACCTACTCCTACGAGCAGTACTTC CASSESTTGTYSYEQYF
few NA TRBJ2-4 TRBV21-1 TGTGCCAGCAGCGACTGGACGGGAACTAGCGTGTCGAACATTCAGTACTTC CASSDWTGTSVSNIQYF
few TRBD1 TRBJ2-5 TRBV7-6 TGTGCCAGCAGCTTATGGGTGGTAGGGGGCAATTCGGAGACCCAGTACTTC CASSLWVVGGNSETQYF
few NA TRBJ1-1 TRBV12-3/TRBV12-4 TGTGCCAGCAGTAAGACGGGGAGTGAAGCTTTCTTT CASSKTGSEAFF
few TRBD2 TRBJ2-1 TRBV2 TGTGCCAGCAACACAGCGGGGGGTCCCCACAATGAGCAGTTCTTC CASNTAGGPHNEQFF
NA TRBD1 TRBJ2-1 TRBV4-1 TGCGCCAGCAGCCATGCCGGGACAGGGCACTACAATGAGCAGTTCTTC CASSHAGTGHYNEQFF
NA TRBD2 TRBJ2-7 TRBV10-3 TGTGCCATCAGTGGACCCTTCTTTGGGACTAGCGGTGGAGGCTCCCACGAGCAGTACTTC CAISGPFFGTSGGGSHEQYF
NA TRBD2 TRBJ2-4 TRBV12-3/TRBV12-4 TGTGCCAGCAGTCTACACGGGACCGCGGGAGAGCAGTACTTC CASSLHGTAGEQYF
few NA TRBJ1-1 TRBV29-1 TGCAGCGTTGAAGCGGGAACCACTGAAGCTTTCTTT CSVEAGTTEAFF
NA NA TRBJ2-1 TRBV9 TGTGCCAGCAGCTTAGACTCCTACAGTGAGCAGTTCTTC CASSLDSYSEQFF
few NA TRBJ2-5 TRBV7-9 TGTGCCAGCAGCTTAGCGCTGGATCAACGCCAAGAGACCCAGTACTTC CASSLALDQRQETQYF
NA NA TRBJ1-1 TRBV20-1 TGCAGTGCTAGAGCAACAGGGAGTGGCACTGAAGCTTTCTTT CSARATGSGTEAFF
NA NA TRBJ2-5 TRBV6-5 TGTGCCAGCAGTTGGGGACGAGGGCCTAAAGAGACCCAGTACTTC CASSWGRGPKETQYF
NA NA TRBJ1-2 TRBV7-9 TGTGCCAGCGGCTTAGGCCAAGACTATGGCCACACCTTC CASGLGQDYGHTF
NA TRBD1 TRBJ2-1 TRBV7-9 TGTGCCAGCAGTTACAGGGGCGACTCCTACAATGAGCAGTTCTTC CASSYRGDSYNEQFF
NA TRBD2 TRBJ2-5 TRBV7-6 TGTGCCACGGGGGCTAGCGGGGCCCCACTCCAAGAGACCCAGTACTTC CATGASGAPLQETQYF
NA NA TRBJ2-1 TRBV7-3 TGTGCCAGCAGCTTAACGTTTGGTAGCGTAAAGAGGTACAATGAGCAGTTCTTC CASSLTFGSVKRYNEQFF
few TRBD2 TRBJ2-1 TRBV20-1 TGCAGTGCTAGAGATATAGCGGGGGCGCGAATCAATGAGCAGTTCTTC CSARDIAGARINEQFF
NA NA TRBJ2-2 TRBV9 TGTGCCAGCAGCGTACAAACCGGGGAGCTGTTTTTT CASSVQTGELFF
NA TRBD1 TRBJ1-1 TRBV6-2/TRBV6-3 TGTGCCAGCAGTCCCCTGCCGGACAGGTTTAACACTGAAGCTTTCTTT CASSPLPDRFNTEAFF
many NA TRBJ2-1 TRBV20-1 TGCAGTGCCGAGCCGGGAAACAATGAGCAGTTCTTC CSAEPGNNEQFF
NA TRBD1 TRBJ2-7 TRBV5-1 TGCGCCAGCAGCTTTACGGACAGGGATAACGAGCAGTACTTC CASSFTDRDNEQYF
few NA TRBJ2-1 TRBV5-1 TGCGCCAGCAGTATAGGGACATATAGCTCCTACAATGAGCAGTTCTTC CASSIGTYSSYNEQFF